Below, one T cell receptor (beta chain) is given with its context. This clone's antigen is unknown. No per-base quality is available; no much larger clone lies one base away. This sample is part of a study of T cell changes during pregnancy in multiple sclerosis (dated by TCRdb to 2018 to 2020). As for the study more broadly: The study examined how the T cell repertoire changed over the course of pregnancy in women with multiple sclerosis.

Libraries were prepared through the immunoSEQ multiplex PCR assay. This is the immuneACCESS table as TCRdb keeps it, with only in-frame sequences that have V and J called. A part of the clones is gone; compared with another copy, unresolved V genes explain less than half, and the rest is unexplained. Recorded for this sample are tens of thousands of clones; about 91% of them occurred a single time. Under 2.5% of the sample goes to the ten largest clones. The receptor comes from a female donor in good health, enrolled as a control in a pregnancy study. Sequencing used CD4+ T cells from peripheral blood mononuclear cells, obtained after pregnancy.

The CDR3 protein sequence reads: CASSLRLAGGTDTQYF. The DNA sequence reads TGTGCCAGCAGCTTGCGACTAGCGGGAGGTACAGATACGCAGTATTTT. The chain employs TRBV5-6 and TRBJ2-3; TRBD2 fits 13 bases in the junction. Germline trimming amounts to 1 base on V and 3 bases on J, with 2 as the count of junction bases outside the gene matches. The CDR3 covers 16 residues, taking in both the cysteine and the phenylalanine. Only CDR3 DNA is held: 48 bases, read in frame from base 1. The germline V gene encodes CDR1 SGHDT and CDR2 YYEEEE.